This TCR beta chain came from a study of blood T cell repertoires in COVID-19. Study in general: The origin of the acute and convalescent COVID-19 samples was the United States, Italy and Spain. In each case, the material was cDNA or gDNA derived from T cells, B-cell-depleted T cells, or PBMCs.

In the study's own analysis: From reference gene primer amplification, estimates of nucleated cell counts were derived. Profiling relied on immunoSEQ multiplex PCR, and the TCRdb table lists in-frame clones only, not all of them. That table furnishes V, J and clone size, whereas the DNA furnished D and trimming. The sample lists around 180,000 clones, 70% to 90% occurring once. The TCR comes from a human donor with active or convalescent COVID-19. The donor label of this sample is uncertain. The sequencing sample was made of peripheral blood.

The DNA of the CDR3 is TGTGCCAGCAGCCCCCCCGGGGGAGGCGGGGGAAAGAGAGGAGAGACCCAGTACTTC. Amino acid sequence: CASSPPGGGGGKRGETQYF. V usage is TRBV7-9 and J usage is TRBJ2-5, with 7 nucleotides matching TRBD2. V shed 5 bases, J shed 4 bases, and the junction held 22 bases outside the gene matches. The CDR3 is 19 amino acids. From germline, CDR1 is SEHNR and CDR2 FQNEAQ (reference sequence).